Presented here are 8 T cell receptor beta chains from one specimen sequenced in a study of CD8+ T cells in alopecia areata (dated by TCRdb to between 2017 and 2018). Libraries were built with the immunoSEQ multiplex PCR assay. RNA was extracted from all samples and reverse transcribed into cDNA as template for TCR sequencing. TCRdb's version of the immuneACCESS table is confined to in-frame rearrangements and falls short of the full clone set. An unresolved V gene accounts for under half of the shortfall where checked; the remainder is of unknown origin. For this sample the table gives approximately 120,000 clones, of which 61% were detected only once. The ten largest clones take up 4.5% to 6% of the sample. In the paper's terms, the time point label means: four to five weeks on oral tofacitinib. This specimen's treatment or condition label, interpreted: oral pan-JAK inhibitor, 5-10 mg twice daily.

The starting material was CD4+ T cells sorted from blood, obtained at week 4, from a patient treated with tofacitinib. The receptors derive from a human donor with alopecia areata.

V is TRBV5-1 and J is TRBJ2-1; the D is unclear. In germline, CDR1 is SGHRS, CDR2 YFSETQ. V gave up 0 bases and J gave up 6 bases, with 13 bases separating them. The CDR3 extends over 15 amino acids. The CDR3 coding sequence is TGCGCCAGCAGCTTGGCGGATAGGACCCGCAATGAGCAGTTCTTC. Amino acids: CASSLADRTRNEQFF.

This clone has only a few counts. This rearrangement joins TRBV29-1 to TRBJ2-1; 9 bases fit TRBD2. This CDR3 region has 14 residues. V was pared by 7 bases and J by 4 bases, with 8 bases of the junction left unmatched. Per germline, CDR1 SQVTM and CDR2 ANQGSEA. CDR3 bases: TGCAGCGCGGCGGGACTAGCAGCTTACAATGAGCAGTTCTTC. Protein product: CSAAGLAAYNEQFF.

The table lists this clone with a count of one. For the CDR3, the DNA is TGCGCCAGCAGCCAAGTATACCGTCAGGGGGATGAAAAACTGTTTTTT. This sequence encodes CASSQVYRQGDEKLFF. This chain connects TRBV4-1 to TRBJ1-4; TRBD1 agrees at 7 bases. Per the germline V gene, CDR1 is MGHRA and CDR2 is YSYEKL. The CDR3 totals 16 residues. The V and J ends lost 1 base and 6 bases, in that order; junction bases with no gene match: 8.

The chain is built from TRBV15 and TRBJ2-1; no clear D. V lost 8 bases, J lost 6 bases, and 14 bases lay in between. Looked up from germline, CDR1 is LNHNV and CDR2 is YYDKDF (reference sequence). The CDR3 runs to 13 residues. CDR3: CATADGPRNEQFF. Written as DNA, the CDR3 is TGTGCCACCGCTGATGGTCCGCGCAATGAGCAGTTCTTC.

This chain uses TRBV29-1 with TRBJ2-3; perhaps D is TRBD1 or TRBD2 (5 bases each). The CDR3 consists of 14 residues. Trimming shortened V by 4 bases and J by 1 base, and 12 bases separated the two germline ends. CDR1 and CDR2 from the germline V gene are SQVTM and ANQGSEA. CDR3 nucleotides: TGCAGCGTTGCCGGGGACGAGGGCACAGATACGCAGTATTTT. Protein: CSVAGDEGTDTQYF.

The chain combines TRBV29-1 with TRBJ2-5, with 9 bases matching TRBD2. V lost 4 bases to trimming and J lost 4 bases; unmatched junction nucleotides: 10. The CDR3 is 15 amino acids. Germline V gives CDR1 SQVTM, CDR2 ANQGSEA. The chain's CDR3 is CSVVGQRGVRETQYF. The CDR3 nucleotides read TGCAGCGTTGTTGGTCAGCGGGGGGTACGAGAGACCCAGTACTTC.

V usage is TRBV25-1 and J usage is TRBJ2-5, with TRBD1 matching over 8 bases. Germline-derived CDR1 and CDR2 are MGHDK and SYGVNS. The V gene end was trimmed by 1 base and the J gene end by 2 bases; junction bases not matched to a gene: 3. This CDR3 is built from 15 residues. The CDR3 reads CASSESDRGQETQYF. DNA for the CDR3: TGTGCCAGCAGTGAATCAGACAGGGGACAAGAGACCCAGTACTTC.

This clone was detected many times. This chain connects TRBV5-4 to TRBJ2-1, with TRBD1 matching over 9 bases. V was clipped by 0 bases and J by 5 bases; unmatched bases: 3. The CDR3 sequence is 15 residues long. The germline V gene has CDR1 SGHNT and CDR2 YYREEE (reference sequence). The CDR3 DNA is TGTGCCAGCAGCTTGGACAGGGGGCGCAACAATGAGCAGTTCTTC. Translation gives CASSLDRGRNNEQFF.